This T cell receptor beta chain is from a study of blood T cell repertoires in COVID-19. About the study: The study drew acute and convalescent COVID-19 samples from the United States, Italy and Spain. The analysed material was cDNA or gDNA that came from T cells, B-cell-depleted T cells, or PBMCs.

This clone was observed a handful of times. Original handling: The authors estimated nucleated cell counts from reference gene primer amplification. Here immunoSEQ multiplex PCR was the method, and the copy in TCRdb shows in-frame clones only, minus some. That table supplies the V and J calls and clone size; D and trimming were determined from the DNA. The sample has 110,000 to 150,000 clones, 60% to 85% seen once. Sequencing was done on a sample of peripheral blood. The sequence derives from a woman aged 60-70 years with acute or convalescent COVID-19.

CDR3 loop: CASSFWGSAVNEQFF. CDR3 bases: TGTGCCAGCAGCTTTTGGGGTTCAGCGGTGAATGAGCAGTTCTTC. The chain is built from TRBV7-9 and TRBJ2-1; weak D call: TRBD2 (5 bases). The CDR3 has 15 residues. With 3 bases removed from V and 7 bases from J, the gap between germline ends came to 16 bases. Germline CDR1 and CDR2: SEHNR and FQNEAQ (reference sequence).